This T cell receptor (beta chain) was sequenced in a study of post-analysis software for immune sequencing data. On the study more broadly: The disease courses covered relapsing-remitting, secondary progressive and progressive-relapsing multiple sclerosis. Study outcomes and limitations: In multiple sclerosis, normalized Chao1 diversity was significantly below that of controls. A few TRBV segments (TRBV5-6, TRBV5-1 and TRBV20-1 among them) occurred more frequently in patients than in controls.

The TCR beta cDNA libraries carried unique molecular identifiers. T cells numbering roughly 1 to 10 million yielded roughly 0.5 million cDNA molecules. TCRdb reanalysed the PCR reads using MiXCR and keeps one entry per CDR3 protein. This repertoire shows a few hundred thousand distinct CDR3 sequences, around 40% found once; its top ten account for roughly 12%. This clonotype has more than one count but fewer than ten. The antigen remains unidentified. Germline V gene data show CDR1 as LGHNA and CDR2 as YNFKEQ. The CDR3 is 17 amino acids. With 1 base removed from V and 0 bases from J, the gap between germline ends came to 13 bases.

This clonotype was obtained from a girl aged 5-17 years with multiple sclerosis. The rearrangement links TRBV4-2 to TRBJ2-1; weak D call: TRBD1 (5 bases). Sample: blood. The DNA for the CDR3 is TGTGCCAGCAGCCAAGCCAGGGCCTTTGACTCCTACAATGAGCAGTTCTTC. Protein product: CASSQARAFDSYNEQFF.